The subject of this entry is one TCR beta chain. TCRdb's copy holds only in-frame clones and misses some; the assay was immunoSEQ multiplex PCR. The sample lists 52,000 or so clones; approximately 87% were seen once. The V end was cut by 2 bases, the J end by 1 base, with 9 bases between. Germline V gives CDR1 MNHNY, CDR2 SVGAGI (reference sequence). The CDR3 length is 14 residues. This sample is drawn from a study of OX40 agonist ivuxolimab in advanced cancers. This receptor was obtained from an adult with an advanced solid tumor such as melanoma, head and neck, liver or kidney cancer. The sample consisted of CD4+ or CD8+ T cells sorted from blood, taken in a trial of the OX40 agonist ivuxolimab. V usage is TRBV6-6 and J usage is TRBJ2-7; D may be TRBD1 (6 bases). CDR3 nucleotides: TGTGCCAGCAGTTACGGGGGCACGTCCTACGAGCAGTACTTC. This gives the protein CASSYGGTSYEQYF.